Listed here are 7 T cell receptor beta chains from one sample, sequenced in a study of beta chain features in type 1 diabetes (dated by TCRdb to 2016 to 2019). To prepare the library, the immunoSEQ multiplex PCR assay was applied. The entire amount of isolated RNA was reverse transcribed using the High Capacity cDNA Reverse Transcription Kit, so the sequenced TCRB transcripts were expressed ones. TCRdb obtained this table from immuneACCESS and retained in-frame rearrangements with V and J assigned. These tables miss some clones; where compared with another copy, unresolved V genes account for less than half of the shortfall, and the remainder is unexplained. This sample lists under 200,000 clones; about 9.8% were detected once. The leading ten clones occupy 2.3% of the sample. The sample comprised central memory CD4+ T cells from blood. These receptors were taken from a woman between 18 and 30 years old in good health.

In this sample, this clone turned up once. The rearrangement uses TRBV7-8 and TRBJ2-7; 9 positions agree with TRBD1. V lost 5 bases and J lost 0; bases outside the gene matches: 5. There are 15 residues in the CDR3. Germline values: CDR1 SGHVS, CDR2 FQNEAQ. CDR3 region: CASSALTGGSYEQYF. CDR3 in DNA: TGTGCCAGCAGCGCTTTGACAGGGGGCTCCTACGAGCAGTACTTC.

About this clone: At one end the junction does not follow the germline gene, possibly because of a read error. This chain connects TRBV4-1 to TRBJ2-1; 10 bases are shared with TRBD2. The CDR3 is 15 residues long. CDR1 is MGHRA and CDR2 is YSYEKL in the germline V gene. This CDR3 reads CASSYTSGDYNEQFF. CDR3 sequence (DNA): TGTGCCAGCAGCTATACTAGCGGGGATTACAATGAGCAGTTCTTC.

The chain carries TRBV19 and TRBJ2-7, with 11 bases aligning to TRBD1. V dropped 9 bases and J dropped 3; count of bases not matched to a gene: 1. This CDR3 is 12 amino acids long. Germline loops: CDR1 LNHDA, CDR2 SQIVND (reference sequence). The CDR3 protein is CASGTGGYEQYF. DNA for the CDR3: TGTGCCAGCGGGACAGGGGGCTACGAGCAGTACTTC.

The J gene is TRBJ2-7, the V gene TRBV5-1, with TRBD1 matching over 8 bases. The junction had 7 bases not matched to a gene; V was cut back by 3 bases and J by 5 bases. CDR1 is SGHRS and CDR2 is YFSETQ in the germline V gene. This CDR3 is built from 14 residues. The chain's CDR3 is CASSSTVTGDEQYF. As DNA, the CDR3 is TGCGCCAGCAGCTCAACCGTGACAGGGGACGAGCAGTACTTC.

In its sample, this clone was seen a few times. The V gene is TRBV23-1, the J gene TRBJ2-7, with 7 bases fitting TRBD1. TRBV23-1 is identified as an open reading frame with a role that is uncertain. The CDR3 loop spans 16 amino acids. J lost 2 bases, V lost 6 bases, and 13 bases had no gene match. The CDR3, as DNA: TGCGCCAGCAGCCCGCTAGGCCTGACAGGGCCCTACGAGCAGTACTTC. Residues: CASSPLGLTGPYEQYF.

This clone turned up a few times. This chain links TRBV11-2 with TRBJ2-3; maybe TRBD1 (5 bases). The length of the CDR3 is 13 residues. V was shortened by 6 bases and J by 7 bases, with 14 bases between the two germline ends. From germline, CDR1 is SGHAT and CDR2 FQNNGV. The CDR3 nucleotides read TGTGCCAGCAGGAATTCCCAGGACAATACGCAGTATTTT. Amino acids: CASRNSQDNTQYF.

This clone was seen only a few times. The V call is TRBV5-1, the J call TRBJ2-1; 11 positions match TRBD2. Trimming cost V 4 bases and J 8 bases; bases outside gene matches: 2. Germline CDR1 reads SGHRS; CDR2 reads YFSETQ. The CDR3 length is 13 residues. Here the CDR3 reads CASSRGLADEQFF. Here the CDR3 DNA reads TGCGCCAGCAGCCGGGGACTAGCGGATGAGCAGTTCTTC.